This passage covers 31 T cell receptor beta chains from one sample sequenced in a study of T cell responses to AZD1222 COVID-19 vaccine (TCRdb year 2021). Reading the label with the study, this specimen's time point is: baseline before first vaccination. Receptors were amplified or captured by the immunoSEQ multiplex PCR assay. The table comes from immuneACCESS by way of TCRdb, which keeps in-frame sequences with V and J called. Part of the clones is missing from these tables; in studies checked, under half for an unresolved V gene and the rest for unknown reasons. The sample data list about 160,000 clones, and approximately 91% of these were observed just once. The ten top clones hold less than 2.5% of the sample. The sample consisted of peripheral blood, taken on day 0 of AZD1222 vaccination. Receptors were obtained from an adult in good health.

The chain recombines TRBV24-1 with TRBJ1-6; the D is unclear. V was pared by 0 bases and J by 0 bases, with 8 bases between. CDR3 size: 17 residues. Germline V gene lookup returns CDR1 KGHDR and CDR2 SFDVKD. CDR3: CATSDLGDSSYNSPLHF. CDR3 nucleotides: TGTGCCACCAGTGATTTGGGGGATAGCTCCTATAATTCACCCCTCCACTTT.

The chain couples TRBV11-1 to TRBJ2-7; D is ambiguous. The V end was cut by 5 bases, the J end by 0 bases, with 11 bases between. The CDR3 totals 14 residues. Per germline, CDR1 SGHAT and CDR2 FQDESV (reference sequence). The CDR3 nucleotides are TGTGCCAGCAGCAGGGAACCTCTCTCCTACGAGCAGTACTTC. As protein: CASSREPLSYEQYF. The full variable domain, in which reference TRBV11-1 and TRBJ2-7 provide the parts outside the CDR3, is EAEVAQSPRYKITEKSQAVAFWCDPISGHATLYWYRQILGQGPELLVQFQDESVVDDSQLPKDRFSAERLKGVDSTLKIQPAELGDSAMYLCASSREPLSYEQYFGPGTRLTVT.

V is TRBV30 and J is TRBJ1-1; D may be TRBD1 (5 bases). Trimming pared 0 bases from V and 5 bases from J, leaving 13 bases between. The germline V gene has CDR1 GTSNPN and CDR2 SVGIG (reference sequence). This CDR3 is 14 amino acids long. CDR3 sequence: CAWSVRAGRTEAFF. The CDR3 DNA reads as TGTGCCTGGAGTGTACGGGCAGGGAGGACTGAAGCTTTCTTT.

The CDR3 nucleotides read TGCGCCAGCAGCCAAGACAGTAGCTCCTATAATTCACCCCTCCACTTT. It yields the protein CASSQDSSSYNSPLHF. This chain connects TRBV4-3 to TRBJ1-6; no reliable D call. CDR1 and CDR2 from the germline V gene are LGHNA and YSLEER. Trimming removed 0 bases at V and 0 bases at J, with 6 bases between. The CDR3 is 16 residues long.

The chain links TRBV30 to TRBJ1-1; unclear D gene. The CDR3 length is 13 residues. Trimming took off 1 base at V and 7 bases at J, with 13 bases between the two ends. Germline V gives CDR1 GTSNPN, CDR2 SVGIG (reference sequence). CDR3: CAWSGGQRGEAFF. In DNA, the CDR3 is TGTGCCTGGAGTGGTGGGCAAAGAGGTGAAGCTTTCTTT.

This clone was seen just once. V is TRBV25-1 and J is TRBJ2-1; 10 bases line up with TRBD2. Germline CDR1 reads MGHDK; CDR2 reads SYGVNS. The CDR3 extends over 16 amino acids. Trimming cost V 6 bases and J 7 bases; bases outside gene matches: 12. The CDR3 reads CASSQTSGSGTNEQFF. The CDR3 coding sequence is TGTGCCAGCAGCCAGACTAGCGGGTCCGGTACGAATGAGCAGTTCTTC.

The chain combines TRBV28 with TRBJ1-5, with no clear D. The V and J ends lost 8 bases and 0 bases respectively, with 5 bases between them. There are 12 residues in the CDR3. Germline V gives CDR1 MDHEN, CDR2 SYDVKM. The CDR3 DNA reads TGTGCCAGCCTCAGTAGCAATCAGCCCCAGCATTTT. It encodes CASLSSNQPQHF.

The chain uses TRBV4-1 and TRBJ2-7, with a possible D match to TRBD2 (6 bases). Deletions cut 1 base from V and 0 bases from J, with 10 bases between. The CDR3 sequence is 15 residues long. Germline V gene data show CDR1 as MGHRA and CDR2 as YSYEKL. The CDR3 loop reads CASSQAGDPSYEQYF. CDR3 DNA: TGCGCCAGCAGCCAAGCGGGAGACCCCTCCTACGAGCAGTACTTC.

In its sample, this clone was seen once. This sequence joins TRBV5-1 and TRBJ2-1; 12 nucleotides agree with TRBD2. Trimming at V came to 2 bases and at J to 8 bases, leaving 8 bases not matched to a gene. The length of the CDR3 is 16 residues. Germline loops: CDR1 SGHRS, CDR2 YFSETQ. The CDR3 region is CASSLKRTSGDYEQFF. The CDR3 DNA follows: TGCGCCAGCAGCTTAAAAAGGACTAGCGGGGATTATGAGCAGTTCTTC.

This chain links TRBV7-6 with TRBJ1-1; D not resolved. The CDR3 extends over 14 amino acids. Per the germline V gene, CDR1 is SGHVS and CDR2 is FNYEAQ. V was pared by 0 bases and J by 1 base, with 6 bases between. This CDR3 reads CASSLALENTEAFF. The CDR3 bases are TGTGCCAGCAGCTTAGCGCTAGAGAACACTGAAGCTTTCTTT.

Here the CDR3 DNA reads TGTGCCAGCAGTGAACGAAATGGCGCAGGGGTCGCCTACGAGCAGTACTTC. Residues: CASSERNGAGVAYEQYF. The chain uses TRBV2 and TRBJ2-7; possible D gene TRBD1, 6 bases. The germline gives CDR1 SNHLY, CDR2 FYNNEI. V lost 2 bases and J lost 2, with 19 bases in between. This CDR3 comprises 17 residues.

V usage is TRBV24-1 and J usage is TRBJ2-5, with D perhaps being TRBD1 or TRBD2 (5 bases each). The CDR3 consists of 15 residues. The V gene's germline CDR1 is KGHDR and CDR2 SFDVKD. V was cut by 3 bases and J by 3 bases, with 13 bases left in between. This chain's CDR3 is CATSDNKRGEETQYF. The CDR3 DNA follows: TGTGCCACCAGTGATAACAAGCGAGGGGAAGAGACCCAGTACTTC.

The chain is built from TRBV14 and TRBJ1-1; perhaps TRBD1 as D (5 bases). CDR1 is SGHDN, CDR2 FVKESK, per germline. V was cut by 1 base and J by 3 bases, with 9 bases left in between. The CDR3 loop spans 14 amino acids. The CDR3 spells CASSQGGRHTEAFF. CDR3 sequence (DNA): TGTGCCAGCAGCCAAGGGGGCAGACACACTGAAGCTTTCTTT. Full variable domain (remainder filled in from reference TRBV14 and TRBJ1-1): EAGVTQFPSHSVIEKGQTVTLRCDPISGHDNLYWYRRVMGKEIKFLLHFVKESKQDESGMPNNRFLAERTGGTYSTLKVQPAELEDSGVYFCASSQGGRHTEAFFGQGTRLTVV.

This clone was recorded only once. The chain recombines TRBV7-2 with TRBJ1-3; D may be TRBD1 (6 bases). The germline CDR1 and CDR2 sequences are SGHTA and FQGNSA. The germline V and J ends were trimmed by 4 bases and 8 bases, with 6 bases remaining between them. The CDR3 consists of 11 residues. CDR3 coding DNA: TGTGCCAGCAGCTACAGGGACACCATATATTTT. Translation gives CASSYRDTIYF.

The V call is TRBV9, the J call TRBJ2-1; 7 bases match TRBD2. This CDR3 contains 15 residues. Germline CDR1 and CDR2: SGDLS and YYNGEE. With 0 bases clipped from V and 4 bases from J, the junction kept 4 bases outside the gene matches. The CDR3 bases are TGTGCCAGCAGCGTAGCTAGCGGAATTTACAATGAGCAGTTCTTC. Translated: CASSVASGIYNEQFF.

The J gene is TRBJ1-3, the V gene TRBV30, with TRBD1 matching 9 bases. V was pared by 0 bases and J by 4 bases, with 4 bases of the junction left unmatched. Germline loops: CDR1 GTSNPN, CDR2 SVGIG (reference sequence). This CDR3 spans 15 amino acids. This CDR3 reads CAWSVQGARGNTIYF. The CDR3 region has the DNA TGTGCCTGGAGTGTACAGGGGGCGCGGGGAAACACCATATATTTT.

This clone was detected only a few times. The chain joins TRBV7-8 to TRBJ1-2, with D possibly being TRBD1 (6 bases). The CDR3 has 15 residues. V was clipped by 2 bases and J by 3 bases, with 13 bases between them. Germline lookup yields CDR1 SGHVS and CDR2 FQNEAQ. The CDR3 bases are TGTGCCAGCAGCTTAACGAGACAGGTCGACTATGGCTACACCTTC. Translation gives CASSLTRQVDYGYTF.

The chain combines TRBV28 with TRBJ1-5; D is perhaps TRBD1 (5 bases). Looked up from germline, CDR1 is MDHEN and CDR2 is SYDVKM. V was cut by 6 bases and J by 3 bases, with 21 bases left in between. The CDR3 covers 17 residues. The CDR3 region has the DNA TGTGCCAGCAGCCCCTTTTTCGGGGGTATAATCAATCAGCCCCAGCATTTT. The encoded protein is CASSPFFGGIINQPQHF.

CDR3 sequence: CASRPTGQGGYTF. DNA for the CDR3: TGTGCCAGCAGACCAACAGGGCAGGGCGGCTACACCTTC. The chain couples TRBV2 to TRBJ1-2; TRBD1 might be the D (6 bases). Trimming removed 6 bases at V and 8 bases at J, with 16 bases between. This CDR3 region has 13 residues. Germline V gene sequence: CDR1 SNHLY, CDR2 FYNNEI.

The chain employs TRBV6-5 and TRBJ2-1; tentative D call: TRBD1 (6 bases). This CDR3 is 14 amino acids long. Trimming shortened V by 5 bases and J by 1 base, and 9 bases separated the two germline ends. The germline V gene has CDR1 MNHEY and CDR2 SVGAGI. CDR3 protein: CASSIQGSYNEQFF. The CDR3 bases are TGTGCCAGCAGTATACAGGGATCCTACAATGAGCAGTTCTTC.

This chain's CDR3 is CAWSARSGANVLTF. The CDR3 coding sequence is TGTGCCTGGAGTGCTCGCTCTGGGGCCAACGTCCTGACTTTC. The rearrangement uses TRBV30 and TRBJ2-6; D gene ambiguous. Trimming removed 1 base from V and 0 bases from J, with 4 bases in between. The CDR3 runs to 14 residues. The V gene's germline CDR1 is GTSNPN and CDR2 SVGIG (reference sequence).

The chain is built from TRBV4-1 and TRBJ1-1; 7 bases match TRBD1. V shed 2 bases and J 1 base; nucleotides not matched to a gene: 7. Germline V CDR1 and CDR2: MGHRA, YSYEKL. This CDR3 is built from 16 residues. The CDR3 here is CASSQPGGQPNTEAFF. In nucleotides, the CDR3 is TGCGCCAGCAGCCAACCTGGGGGACAGCCGAACACTGAAGCTTTCTTT.

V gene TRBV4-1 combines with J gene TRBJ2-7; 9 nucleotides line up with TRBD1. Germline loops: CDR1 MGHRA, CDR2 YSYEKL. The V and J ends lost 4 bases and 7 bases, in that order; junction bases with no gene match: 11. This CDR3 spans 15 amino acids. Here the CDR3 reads CASSLTGTGREEQYF. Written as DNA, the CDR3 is TGCGCCAGCAGCCTAACCGGGACAGGGCGGGAAGAGCAGTACTTC.

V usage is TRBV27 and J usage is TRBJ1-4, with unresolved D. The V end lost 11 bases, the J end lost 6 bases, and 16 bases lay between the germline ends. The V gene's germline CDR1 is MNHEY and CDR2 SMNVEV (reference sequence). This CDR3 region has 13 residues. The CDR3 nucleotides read TGTGCCTGTGGAAGGACTCAGGATGAAAAACTGTTTTTT. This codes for CACGRTQDEKLFF.

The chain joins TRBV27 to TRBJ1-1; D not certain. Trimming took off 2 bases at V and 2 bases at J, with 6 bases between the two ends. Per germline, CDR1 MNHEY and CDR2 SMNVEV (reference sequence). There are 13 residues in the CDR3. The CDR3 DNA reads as TGTGCCAGCAGTTTAGTACTCAACACTGAAGCTTTCTTT. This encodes CASSLVLNTEAFF.

The CDR3 sequence is CASSFSMGRGNTEAFF. CDR3 nucleotide sequence: TGTGCCAGCAGCTTCTCTATGGGTCGGGGTAACACTGAAGCTTTCTTT. V usage is TRBV7-9 and J usage is TRBJ1-1; D is unclear. Trimming cost V 3 bases and J 2 bases, with 16 bases left between them. Germline assignment: CDR1 SEHNR and CDR2 FQNEAQ (reference sequence). The CDR3 extends over 16 amino acids.

This CDR3 is CAISPAPQGQPQHF. The CDR3 DNA is TGTGCCATCAGTCCCGCCCCCCAGGGTCAGCCCCAGCATTTT. The chain combines TRBV10-3 with TRBJ1-5; a possible D gene is TRBD1 (5 bases). This CDR3 spans 14 amino acids. V was pared by 5 bases and J by 6 bases, with 14 bases between. Looked up from germline, CDR1 is ENHRY and CDR2 is SYGVKD.

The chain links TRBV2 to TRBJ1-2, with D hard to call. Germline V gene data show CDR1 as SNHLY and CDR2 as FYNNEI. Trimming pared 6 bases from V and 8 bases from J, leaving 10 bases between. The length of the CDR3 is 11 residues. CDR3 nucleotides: TGTGCCAGCAGGAACGGACCGGGCTACACCTTC. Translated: CASRNGPGYTF.

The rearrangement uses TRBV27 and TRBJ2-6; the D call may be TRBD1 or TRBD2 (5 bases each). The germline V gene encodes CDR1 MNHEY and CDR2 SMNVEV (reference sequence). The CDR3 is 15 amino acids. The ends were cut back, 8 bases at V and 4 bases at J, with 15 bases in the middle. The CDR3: CASRHTGAGANVLTF. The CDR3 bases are TGTGCCAGCCGACATACCGGGGCCGGGGCCAACGTCCTGACTTTC.

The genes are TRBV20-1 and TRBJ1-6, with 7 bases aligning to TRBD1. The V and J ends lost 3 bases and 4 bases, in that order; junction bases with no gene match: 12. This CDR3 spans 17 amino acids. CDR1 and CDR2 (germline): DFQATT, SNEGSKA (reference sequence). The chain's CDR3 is CSASTFRGRGYNSPLHF. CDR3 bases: TGCAGTGCTAGTACCTTCAGGGGCAGGGGGTATAATTCACCCCTCCACTTT.

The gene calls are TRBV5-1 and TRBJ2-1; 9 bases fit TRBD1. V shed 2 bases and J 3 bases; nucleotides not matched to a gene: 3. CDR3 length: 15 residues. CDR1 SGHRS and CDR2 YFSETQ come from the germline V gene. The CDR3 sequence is CASSLQGAIYNEQFF. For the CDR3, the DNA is TGCGCCAGCAGCTTACAGGGGGCAATCTACAATGAGCAGTTCTTC.